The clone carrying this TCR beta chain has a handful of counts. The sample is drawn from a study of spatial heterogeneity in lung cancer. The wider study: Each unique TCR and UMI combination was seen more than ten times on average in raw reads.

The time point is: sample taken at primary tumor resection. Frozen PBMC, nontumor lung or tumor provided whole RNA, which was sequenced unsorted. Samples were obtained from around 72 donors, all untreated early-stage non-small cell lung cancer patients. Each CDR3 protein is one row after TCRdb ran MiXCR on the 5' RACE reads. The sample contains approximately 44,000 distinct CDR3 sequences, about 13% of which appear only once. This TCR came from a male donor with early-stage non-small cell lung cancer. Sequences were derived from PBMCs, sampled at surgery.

CDR3 amino acids: CASSLTLANQETQYF. CDR3 nucleotide sequence: TGCGCCAGCAGCCTTACTCTAGCGAACCAAGAGACCCAGTACTTC. This rearrangement joins TRBV5-1 to TRBJ2-5; perhaps TRBD2 as D (6 bases). The CDR3 runs to 15 residues. V lost 4 bases, J lost 0 bases, and 13 bases lay in between. CDR1 SGHRS and CDR2 YFSETQ come from the germline V gene.